These 9 T cell receptor beta chains came from one sample sequenced in a study of T cell repertoires in cytomegalovirus infection. For these receptors, no antigen is known. In TCRdb, the reads were re-called with MiXCR into one record per CDR3 protein. The data contain 80,000 to 90,000 distinct CDR3 sequences, approximately 45% of them singletons. Sample: CD8+ T cells from cultured PBMCs, taken from culture after CMV antigen stimulation. These receptors all come from a human donor in good health (CMV status not recorded). Some clones in this sample may be carry-over from other donors' samples.

This clonotype was recorded a few times. V is TRBV5-6 and J is TRBJ1-1; D not resolved. The CDR3 runs to 14 residues. V was pared by 2 bases and J by 3 bases, with 11 bases between. Germline CDR1 SGHDT, CDR2 YYEEEE. CDR3 DNA sequence: TGTGCCAGCAGCTTTGGGGTAGGGCACACTGAAGCTTTCTTT. It encodes CASSFGVGHTEAFF.

The chain joins TRBV6-5 to TRBJ1-2; a possible D gene is TRBD1 (5 bases). V lost 2 bases to trimming and J lost 7 bases, with 14 bases between them. CDR3 size: 14 residues. Germline V lookup: CDR1 MNHEY, CDR2 SVGAGI. CDR3 residues: CASSYGRARGGYTF. DNA of the CDR3: TGTGCCAGCAGTTACGGGAGGGCTAGGGGTGGCTACACCTTC.

V usage is TRBV12-3 or TRBV12-4 and J usage is TRBJ1-1; 7 nucleotides match TRBD1. The trim removed 6 bases at V and 0 bases at J, leaving 7 bases unmatched. CDR3 length equals 15 residues. In DNA, the CDR3 is TGTGCCAGCAGGGAATTGACAGGGCTGAACACTGAAGCTTTCTTT. Translation gives CASRELTGLNTEAFF.

This clonotype was found a few times. The chain has TRBV4-2 and TRBJ2-5; TRBD1 is a possible D gene (5 bases). V lost 0 bases to trimming and J lost 7 bases, with 15 bases between them. CDR1 and CDR2 (germline): LGHNA, YNFKEQ. The CDR3 spans 15 residues. In nucleotides, the CDR3 is TGTGCCAGCAGCCAAGATGGACGGACAAAGGGGACCCAGTACTTC. The encoded protein is CASSQDGRTKGTQYF.

This clonotype was seen just once. The chain couples TRBV6-2 or TRBV6-3 to TRBJ2-1; TRBD1 is a possible D gene (7 bases). This CDR3 is built from 16 residues. Looked up from germline, CDR1 is MNHEY and CDR2 is SVGEGT. The V end was cut by 7 bases, the J end by 3 bases, with 19 bases between. CDR3 DNA: TGTGCCAGCACCTTAAGGGGGCTAGCGAACTACAATGAGCAGTTCTTC. This gives the protein CASTLRGLANYNEQFF.

This clonotype was counted ten times or more. This chain connects TRBV7-9 to TRBJ2-1; D perhaps matches TRBD2 (7 bases). V lost 1 base to trimming and J lost 2 bases, with 9 bases between them. This CDR3 comprises 15 residues. Germline-derived CDR1 and CDR2 are SEHNR and FQNEAQ (reference sequence). CDR3 coding DNA: TGTGCCAGCAGCTTAGAAGGGGGGGCCTACAATGAGCAGTTCTTC. Translating gives CASSLEGGAYNEQFF.

This clonotype was detected only a few times. This rearrangement joins TRBV4-1 to TRBJ2-1; the match to TRBD2 covers 7 bases. The germline V gene encodes CDR1 MGHRA and CDR2 YSYEKL. There are 18 residues in the CDR3. Trimming at V came to 0 bases and at J to 1 base, leaving 9 bases not matched to a gene. CDR3 amino acids: CASSQDRKGGPSYNEQFF. Here the CDR3 DNA reads TGCGCCAGCAGCCAAGATCGGAAGGGAGGGCCATCCTACAATGAGCAGTTCTTC.

The chain joins TRBV4-2 to TRBJ1-4; a weak D match, TRBD1 (5 bases). CDR3 length: 15 amino acids. Germline CDR1 is LGHNA and CDR2 is YNFKEQ. V was cut by 3 bases and J by 2 bases, with 10 bases left in between. Here the CDR3 DNA reads TGTGCCAGCAGCCATATAGGGGAGACTAATGAAAAACTGTTTTTT. It translates to CASSHIGETNEKLFF.

The CDR3 reads CASSGVMGARNQPQHF. CDR3 DNA sequence: TGTGCCAGCAGTGGGGTTATGGGGGCGCGCAATCAGCCCCAGCATTTT. The rearrangement uses TRBV6-1 and TRBJ1-5, with D possibly matching TRBD1 (6 bases). V lost 4 bases and J lost 2, with 15 bases in between. The germline CDR1 and CDR2 sequences are MNHNS and SASEGT. This CDR3 region has 16 residues.